These T cell receptor beta chains were read from a single sample in a study of OX40 agonist ivuxolimab in advanced cancers. TCRdb's table, derived via immunoSEQ multiplex PCR, lists solely in-frame clones and lacks some. Of about 28,000 clones in the sample, around four fifths were seen once. The source was CD4+ or CD8+ T cells sorted from blood, collected in a trial of the OX40 agonist ivuxolimab. The receptors originated from an adult with an advanced solid tumor such as melanoma, head and neck, liver or kidney cancer. Each CDR3 is given with its conserved first and last residue. D genes are given only for firm matches. Size is stated for part of the rows, as once, few or many counts, or as a class when the clone is expanded.

D gene: TRBD1; V gene: TRBV10-3; J gene: TRBJ1-2; clone size: few; CDR3 DNA: TGTGCCATCAGTGAGTCTCCGGACAGGGCTGGCTACACCTTC; CDR3 protein: CAISESPDRAGYTF
D gene: -; V gene: TRBV5-4; J gene: TRBJ1-6; clone size: -; CDR3 DNA: TGTGCCAGCAGCCCCAACGGCCGTCTGGATTCACCCCTCCACTTT; CDR3 protein: CASSPNGRLDSPLHF
D gene: TRBD2; V gene: TRBV9; J gene: TRBJ2-1; clone size: -; CDR3 DNA: TGTGCCAGCAGCGTAGAACCGGGACTAGCGGGGGTATACAATGAGCAGTTCTTC; CDR3 protein: CASSVEPGLAGVYNEQFF
D gene: TRBD1; V gene: TRBV9; J gene: TRBJ1-3; clone size: medium-sized; CDR3 DNA: TGTGCCAGCAGCTTGACAGGGGACTCTGGAAACACCATATATTTT; CDR3 protein: CASSLTGDSGNTIYF
D gene: TRBD2; V gene: TRBV7-6; J gene: TRBJ2-3; clone size: -; CDR3 DNA: TGTGCCAGCAGCGCGACTAGCGGGGGGCCTAGCACAGATACGCAGTATTTT; CDR3 protein: CASSATSGGPSTDTQYF
D gene: TRBD1; V gene: TRBV19; J gene: TRBJ1-1; clone size: -; CDR3 DNA: TGTGCCAGTAGTGCCAACAGGGGGCCTGTAGGGAACACTGAAGCTTTCTTT; CDR3 protein: CASSANRGPVGNTEAFF
D gene: -; V gene: TRBV11-2; J gene: TRBJ2-2; clone size: -; CDR3 DNA: TGTGCCAGCAGCTTGACAGTGTGGGAGCTGTTTTTT; CDR3 protein: CASSLTVWELFF
D gene: -; V gene: TRBV30; J gene: TRBJ2-7; clone size: -; CDR3 DNA: TGTGCCTGGAGTCCAGGGTGGGCCGAGCAGTACTTC; CDR3 protein: CAWSPGWAEQYF
D gene: -; V gene: TRBV5-6; J gene: TRBJ2-3; clone size: -; CDR3 DNA: TGTGCCAGCAGCTTCGCACAGGGCTACACAGATACGCAGTATTTT; CDR3 protein: CASSFAQGYTDTQYF
D gene: -; V gene: TRBV27; J gene: TRBJ1-5; clone size: once; CDR3 DNA: TGTGCCAGCAGTCCAACTCCTTACCATAGCAATCAGCCCCAGCATTTT; CDR3 protein: CASSPTPYHSNQPQHF
D gene: -; V gene: TRBV6-5; J gene: TRBJ1-2; clone size: -; CDR3 DNA: TGTGCCAGCAGTTCAGGGGAAGACCTTAACTATGGCTACACCTTC; CDR3 protein: CASSSGEDLNYGYTF
D gene: -; V gene: TRBV4-2; J gene: TRBJ2-1; clone size: -; CDR3 DNA: TGTGCCAGCAGCCGCCAGGACAATGAGCAGTTCTTC; CDR3 protein: CASSRQDNEQFF
D gene: TRBD1; V gene: TRBV9; J gene: TRBJ1-1; clone size: -; CDR3 DNA: TGTGCCAGCAGCGGCAGACAGGGGTTGAACACTGAAGCTTTCTTT; CDR3 protein: CASSGRQGLNTEAFF
D gene: TRBD1; V gene: TRBV6-1; J gene: TRBJ1-3; clone size: -; CDR3 DNA: TGTGCCAGCAGCCCGGGACAGGGCGGTGGAAACACCATATATTTT; CDR3 protein: CASSPGQGGGNTIYF
D gene: TRBD2; V gene: TRBV7-2; J gene: TRBJ2-5; clone size: few; CDR3 DNA: TGTGCCAGCAGCCGTCTGGCGGGGGGGGTGGAGACCCAGTACTTC; CDR3 protein: CASSRLAGGVETQYF
D gene: TRBD1; V gene: TRBV6-5; J gene: TRBJ2-7; clone size: -; CDR3 DNA: TGTGCCAGCAGTTACGGCAGGGGGCGATACGAGCAGTACTTC; CDR3 protein: CASSYGRGRYEQYF
D gene: -; V gene: TRBV4-3; J gene: TRBJ1-5; clone size: -; CDR3 DNA: TGCGCCAGCAGCCAAGAGGAGGATCAGCCCCAGCATTTT; CDR3 protein: CASSQEEDQPQHF
D gene: -; V gene: TRBV10-3; J gene: TRBJ2-2; clone size: once; CDR3 DNA: TGTGCCATCAGTGAGGGACCCGGGGAGCTGTTTTTT; CDR3 protein: CAISEGPGELFF
D gene: -; V gene: TRBV10-3; J gene: TRBJ1-2; clone size: -; CDR3 DNA: TGTGCCATCAGTGGTGAGGACAGCTATGGCTACACCTTC; CDR3 protein: CAISGEDSYGYTF
D gene: -; V gene: TRBV2; J gene: TRBJ2-7; clone size: -; CDR3 DNA: TGTGCCAGCAGTTGGTTGGGGGACGACTCCTACGAGCAGTACTTC; CDR3 protein: CASSWLGDDSYEQYF
D gene: TRBD1; V gene: TRBV30; J gene: TRBJ1-2; clone size: -; CDR3 DNA: TGTGCCTGGACCCTTCGACAGGGATGGAAAGGCTACACCTTC; CDR3 protein: CAWTLRQGWKGYTF
D gene: -; V gene: TRBV19; J gene: TRBJ1-2; clone size: -; CDR3 DNA: TGTGCCAGTAGTGCAGGAGGGGAGGGTGGCTACACCTTC; CDR3 protein: CASSAGGEGGYTF
D gene: -; V gene: TRBV9; J gene: TRBJ2-2; clone size: -; CDR3 DNA: TGTGCCAGCAGCACCTCCACCGGGGAGCTGTTTTTT; CDR3 protein: CASSTSTGELFF
D gene: -; V gene: TRBV19; J gene: TRBJ2-2; clone size: -; CDR3 DNA: TGTGCCAGTAGCAAAACTAGAAGGGTGGAGACCGGGGAGCTGTTTTTT; CDR3 protein: CASSKTRRVETGELFF
D gene: TRBD2; V gene: TRBV19; J gene: TRBJ2-4; clone size: -; CDR3 DNA: TGTGCCAGTAGTTTCCCCCCGGGGGGGACGGACATTCAGTACTTC; CDR3 protein: CASSFPPGGTDIQYF
D gene: TRBD1; V gene: TRBV4-3; J gene: TRBJ2-7; clone size: -; CDR3 DNA: TGCGCCAGCAGCCAGTCTTCCTCCGGGACAGGGGACTACGAGCAGTACTTC; CDR3 protein: CASSQSSSGTGDYEQYF
D gene: -; V gene: TRBV5-6; J gene: TRBJ2-1; clone size: -; CDR3 DNA: TGTGCCAGCAGCTTGGGTCCGGGAAGCTCCTACAATGAGCAGTTCTTC; CDR3 protein: CASSLGPGSSYNEQFF
D gene: TRBD2; V gene: TRBV7-9; J gene: TRBJ2-7; clone size: -; CDR3 DNA: TGTGCCAGCAGCTTAGGACTAGCTAGCAACGAGCAGTACTTC; CDR3 protein: CASSLGLASNEQYF
D gene: -; V gene: TRBV7-2; J gene: TRBJ1-2; clone size: -; CDR3 DNA: TGTGCCAGCAGCCCAGGCCCCTTTTTGGCAGGGTCGGGCTACACCTTC; CDR3 protein: CASSPGPFLAGSGYTF